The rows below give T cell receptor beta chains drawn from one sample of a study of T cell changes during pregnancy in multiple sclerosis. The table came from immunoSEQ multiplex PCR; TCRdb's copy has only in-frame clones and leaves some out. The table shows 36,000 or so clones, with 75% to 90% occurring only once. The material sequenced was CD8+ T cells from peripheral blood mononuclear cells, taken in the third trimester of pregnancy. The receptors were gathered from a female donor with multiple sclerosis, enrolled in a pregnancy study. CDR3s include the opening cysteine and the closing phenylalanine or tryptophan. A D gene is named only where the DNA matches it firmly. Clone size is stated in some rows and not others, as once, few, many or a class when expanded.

TGTGCCAGCAGACCGGTGAGCTCCTACGAGCAGTACTTC	CASRPVSSYEQYF	NA	NA	TRBJ2-7	TRBV7-9
TGTGCCAGCAGTTACCTGCCGGACAGGAGAGGGAATGGCTACACCTTC	CASSYLPDRRGNGYTF	few	TRBD1	TRBJ1-2	TRBV6-5
TGTGCCAGCAGTGAACGCGGGGGCGCTTGGACAGATACGCAGTATTTT	CASSERGGAWTDTQYF	once	NA	TRBJ2-3	TRBV6-1
TGTGCCAGCAGCCAGAAACGGACAGGGGATCTTGAAGCTTTCTTT	CASSQKRTGDLEAFF	NA	TRBD1	TRBJ1-1	TRBV7-9
TGTGCCAGCAGCTTGCGGGAGGGCCCCTACGAGCAGTACTTC	CASSLREGPYEQYF	NA	TRBD2	TRBJ2-7	TRBV13
TGTGCCAGCAGTTTACTACCGGGGGGGCCCTTCCAGTCAGAGACCCAGTACTTC	CASSLLPGGPFQSETQYF	once	TRBD2	TRBJ2-5	TRBV27
TGTGCCAGCAGTTACGGCGGCGCAGGGGCGAGCAATGAGCAGTTCTTC	CASSYGGAGASNEQFF	NA	NA	TRBJ2-1	TRBV6-6
TGTGCCAGCTCATCATTAGCGGGTGACTCCTACGAGCAGTACTTC	CASSSLAGDSYEQYF	NA	TRBD2	TRBJ2-7	TRBV18
TGTGCCAGCAGCCTCCCACAGTCCTACGAGCAGTACTTC	CASSLPQSYEQYF	NA	NA	TRBJ2-7	TRBV7-9
TGCGCCAGCAGCGCGACCGGGACAGGGAATGAAAAACTGTTTTTT	CASSATGTGNEKLFF	NA	TRBD1	TRBJ1-4	TRBV5-1
TGCGCCAGCAGCAGCAGAGGCGGCCCAGAAGACGAGCAGTACTTC	CASSSRGGPEDEQYF	NA	NA	TRBJ2-7	TRBV5-1
TGCGCCAGCAGCACACTGGGACAGCCTGGGGCCAACGTCCTGACTTTC	CASSTLGQPGANVLTF	NA	TRBD1	TRBJ2-6	TRBV5-1
TGCGCCAGCAGCCAAGAGTGGCGGGAGCGTGGGCTTTACGAGCAGTACTTC	CASSQEWRERGLYEQYF	NA	TRBD2	TRBJ2-7	TRBV4-1
TGTGCCAGCCTACGCCGGGACTACACCGGGGAGCTGTTTTTT	CASLRRDYTGELFF	NA	NA	TRBJ2-2	TRBV2
TGTGCCAGCAGCCCGACTGGGGGCAGGTACAATCAGCCCCAGCATTTT	CASSPTGGRYNQPQHF	few	NA	TRBJ1-5	TRBV16
TGTGCCAGCAGCTCGAACCACGGACTAGCGGGAGCCTACGAGCAGTACTTC	CASSSNHGLAGAYEQYF	NA	TRBD2	TRBJ2-7	TRBV7-9
TGCGCCAGCAGCCAAGATTTAAGACAGGGGGTGAACACTGAAGCTTTCTTT	CASSQDLRQGVNTEAFF	NA	TRBD1	TRBJ1-1	TRBV4-3
TGCGCCAGCAGTTGGAGCGGCAATGAGCAGTTCTTC	CASSWSGNEQFF	NA	NA	TRBJ2-1	TRBV5-1
TGTGCCAGTAGTCCCACTAGCGGGAGTTACAATGAGCAGTTCTTC	CASSPTSGSYNEQFF	NA	TRBD2	TRBJ2-1	TRBV19
TGCGCCAGCAGCCCCGGGACATTCGATGAGCAGTTCTTC	CASSPGTFDEQFF	NA	NA	TRBJ2-1	TRBV4-1
TGTGCCAGCAGCACTGGGGGGACAGGGCGCAATGAGCAGTTCTTC	CASSTGGTGRNEQFF	NA	TRBD1	TRBJ2-1	TRBV27
TGTGCCAGCAGTGGAAGCCGACTAGCGGGAGAGCAGTACTTC	CASSGSRLAGEQYF	NA	TRBD2	TRBJ2-7	TRBV27
TGTGCCAGCAACAACCCGATGCAGGGACAGGGGGCCTACGAGCAGTACTTC	CASNNPMQGQGAYEQYF	once	TRBD1	TRBJ2-7	TRBV11-2
TGTGCCAGCAGTTTAAGTAGCGGTACCTACGAGCAGTACTTC	CASSLSSGTYEQYF	NA	NA	TRBJ2-7	TRBV2
TGTGCCAGCAGCCACCGGGACAGGCCATACAATGAGCAGTTCTTC	CASSHRDRPYNEQFF	few	TRBD1	TRBJ2-1	TRBV7-9
TGTGCCAGCAGTTACTCGGACCGACAGACTACAGATACGCAGTATTTT	CASSYSDRQTTDTQYF	NA	NA	TRBJ2-3	TRBV6-5
TGCAGCGTTGAACTGGCTGACTACGAGCAGTACTTC	CSVELADYEQYF	NA	NA	TRBJ2-7	TRBV29-1
TGTGCCAGCAGCTTGGGCGGCCCCTACGAGCAGTACTTC	CASSLGGPYEQYF	NA	NA	TRBJ2-7	TRBV5-4
TGTGCCAGCAGTTACTCGGGCAGCTCCCTCGGTGGCTACACCTTC	CASSYSGSSLGGYTF	NA	NA	TRBJ1-2	TRBV6-5
TGTGCCTGGAGTAGGGGACAGTCGTCGATTACTGAAGCTTTCTTT	CAWSRGQSSITEAFF	once	TRBD1	TRBJ1-1	TRBV30
TGTGCCAGCAGCTTATCTCGGACAGGGGGAAACACCATATATTTT	CASSLSRTGGNTIYF	once	TRBD1	TRBJ1-3	TRBV7-8
TGTGCCAGCAGCTTAAACAGCGGGGGGGCCTTGAGGAATGAGCAGTTCTTC	CASSLNSGGALRNEQFF	once	TRBD2	TRBJ2-1	TRBV7-9
TGTGCCAGCAGGCGGGCCCCGAACACCGGGGAGCTGTTTTTT	CASRRAPNTGELFF	NA	NA	TRBJ2-2	TRBV6-5
TGTGCCAGCAGCTTGGGGGACAGCTCACTGAGCTCCTACGAGCAGTACTTC	CASSLGDSSLSSYEQYF	NA	TRBD1	TRBJ2-7	TRBV5-6
TGTGCCAGCAGTCACAGACAGCCTACTATGAACACTGAAGCTTTCTTT	CASSHRQPTMNTEAFF	NA	NA	TRBJ1-1	TRBV6-6
TGCGCCAGCAGCTTGGTTGCAGGGCCCTCCTCGAATACTGAAGCTTTCTTT	CASSLVAGPSSNTEAFF	NA	NA	TRBJ1-1	TRBV5-1
TGTGCCAGCAGTCCAGGGGGCGTCTCTCGAGAGCAGTACTTC	CASSPGGVSREQYF	NA	TRBD1	TRBJ2-7	TRBV27
TGTGCCAGTAGGCCGGGACAGGGGCTCGGAGATGGAAACACCATATATTTT	CASRPGQGLGDGNTIYF	few	TRBD1	TRBJ1-3	TRBV19
TGTGCCAGCAGCGGGACAGTGGGAACCCATGGCTACACCTTC	CASSGTVGTHGYTF	NA	TRBD1	TRBJ1-2	TRBV2
TGTGCCAGCAGCTTGGGACTAGCGGGAGGCGAGCAGTACTTC	CASSLGLAGGEQYF	NA	TRBD2	TRBJ2-7	TRBV7-9
TGTGCCAGCAGCCAAGGGGAGGAGGTCCAAGCTTTCTTT	CASSQGEEVQAFF	NA	NA	TRBJ1-1	TRBV4-2
TGTGCCAGCCGTAAAGACGGGACAGGGGTCGGAGGCTACACCTTC	CASRKDGTGVGGYTF	NA	TRBD1	TRBJ1-2	TRBV28
TGTGCCATCAGTGAGATCGGGGCAGGGAGGTTGAACAATGAGCAGTTCTTC	CAISEIGAGRLNNEQFF	NA	NA	TRBJ2-1	TRBV10-3
TGTGCCAGCAGTTACATCCTAGCGGCTTACAATGAGCAGTTCTTC	CASSYILAAYNEQFF	NA	TRBD2	TRBJ2-1	TRBV6-6
TGTGCCAGCAGTGACTATGAGACAGGGCTCTTCTTC	CASSDYETGLFF	NA	TRBD1	TRBJ2-1	TRBV6-4
TGCGCCAGCCATAGAACGTACTATGGCTACACCTTC	CASHRTYYGYTF	NA	NA	TRBJ1-2	TRBV23-1
TGTGCCAGCAGTGAACTGGCGGAGCGGGAGCAGTACTTC	CASSELAEREQYF	NA	NA	TRBJ2-7	TRBV6-1
TGTGCCAGCAGCTTAGAGGGGGCCTACGAGCAGTACTTC	CASSLEGAYEQYF	NA	NA	TRBJ2-7	TRBV7-7
TGCGCCAGCAGCCTCCCCGGCGGGGCGGAAAACACCATATATTTT	CASSLPGGAENTIYF	NA	NA	TRBJ1-3	TRBV4-1
TGTGCCAGCAGCTTCACTTCCACCTACGAGCAGTACTTC	CASSFTSTYEQYF	NA	NA	TRBJ2-7	TRBV11-1
TGTGCCAGCAGCTTGGCCATGGCAATCCAAGAGACCCAGTACTTC	CASSLAMAIQETQYF	NA	NA	TRBJ2-5	TRBV5-8
TGTGCCAGCAGCTTGGAGGGGGCTTTGGGAATCCCTGGAAACACCATATATTTT	CASSLEGALGIPGNTIYF	once	TRBD1	TRBJ1-3	TRBV5-5
TGCGCCATCAGCCATCGACAGTTGGAAGGTCAGCCCCAGCATTTT	CAISHRQLEGQPQHF	NA	NA	TRBJ1-5	TRBV10-1
TGTGCCAGCAGCGTTTCAGGGATCGCTGAAGCTTTCTTT	CASSVSGIAEAFF	once	NA	TRBJ1-1	TRBV9
TGCGCCAGCAGCCCCCGGGTAGAAGACAACTATGGCTACACCTTC	CASSPRVEDNYGYTF	NA	NA	TRBJ1-2	TRBV4-1